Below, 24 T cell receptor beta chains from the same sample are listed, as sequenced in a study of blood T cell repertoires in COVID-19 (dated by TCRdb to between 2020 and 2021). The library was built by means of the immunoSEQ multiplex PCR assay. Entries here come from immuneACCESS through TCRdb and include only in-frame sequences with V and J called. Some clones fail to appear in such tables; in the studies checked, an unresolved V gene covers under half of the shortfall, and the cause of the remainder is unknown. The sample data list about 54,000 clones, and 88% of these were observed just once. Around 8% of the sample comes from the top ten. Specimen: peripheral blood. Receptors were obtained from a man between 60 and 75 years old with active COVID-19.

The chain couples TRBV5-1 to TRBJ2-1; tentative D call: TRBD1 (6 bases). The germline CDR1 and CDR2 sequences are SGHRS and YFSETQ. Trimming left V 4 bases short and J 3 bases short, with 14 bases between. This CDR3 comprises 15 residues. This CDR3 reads CASSPQGLDYNEQFF. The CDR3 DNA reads TGCGCCAGCAGCCCACAGGGATTGGACTACAATGAGCAGTTCTTC.

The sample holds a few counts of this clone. The CDR3 nucleotides read TGCGCCAGCAGCCCCGGGACAGGGTTTACTGAAGCTTTCTTT. Its translation: CASSPGTGFTEAFF. The chain joins TRBV5-1 to TRBJ1-1; TRBD1 agrees at 9 bases. CDR1 and CDR2 from the germline V gene are SGHRS and YFSETQ. The CDR3 runs to 14 residues. The V segment lost 4 bases and the J segment 5 bases; nucleotides outside the gene matches: 6.

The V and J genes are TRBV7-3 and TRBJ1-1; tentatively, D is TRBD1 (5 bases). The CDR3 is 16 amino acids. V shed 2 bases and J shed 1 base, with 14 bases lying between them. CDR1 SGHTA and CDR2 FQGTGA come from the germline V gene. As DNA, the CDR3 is TGTGCCAGCAGCTTAGCCCCGACAGCCACGAACACTGAAGCTTTCTTT. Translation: CASSLAPTATNTEAFF.

The DNA for the CDR3 is TGTGCCAGTAGTATAAGGCAGGGGGCTCGAACTGAAGCTTTCTTT. This codes for CASSIRQGARTEAFF. The rearrangement uses TRBV19 and TRBJ1-1; the match to TRBD1 covers 8 bases. CDR3 length: 15 residues. Germline-derived CDR1 and CDR2 are LNHDA and SQIVND (reference sequence). V lost 2 bases, J lost 5 bases, and 7 bases stayed unmatched.

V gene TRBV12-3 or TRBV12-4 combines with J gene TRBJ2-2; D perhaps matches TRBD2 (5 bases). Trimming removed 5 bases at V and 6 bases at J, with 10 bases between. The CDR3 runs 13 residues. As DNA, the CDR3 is TGTGCCAGCAGTCGGAGGTTGGCCGGGGAGCTGTTTTTT. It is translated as CASSRRLAGELFF.

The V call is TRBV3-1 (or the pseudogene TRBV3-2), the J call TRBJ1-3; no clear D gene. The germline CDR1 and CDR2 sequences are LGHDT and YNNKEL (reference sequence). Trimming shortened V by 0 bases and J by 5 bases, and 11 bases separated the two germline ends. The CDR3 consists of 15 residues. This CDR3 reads CASSQERTGRNTIYF. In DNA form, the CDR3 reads TGTGCCAGCAGCCAAGAAAGGACCGGGAGAAACACCATATATTTT.

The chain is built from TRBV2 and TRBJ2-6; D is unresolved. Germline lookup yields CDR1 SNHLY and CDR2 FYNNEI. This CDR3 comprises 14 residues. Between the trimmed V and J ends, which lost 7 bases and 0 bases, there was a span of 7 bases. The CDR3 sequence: CASMSSSGANVLTF. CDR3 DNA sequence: TGTGCCAGCATGAGTTCCTCTGGGGCCAACGTCCTGACTTTC.

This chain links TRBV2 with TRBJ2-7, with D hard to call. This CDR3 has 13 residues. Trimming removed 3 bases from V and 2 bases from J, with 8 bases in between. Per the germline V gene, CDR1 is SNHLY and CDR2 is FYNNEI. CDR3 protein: CASSEDSTYEQYF. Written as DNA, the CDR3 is TGTGCCAGCAGTGAGGATAGCACCTACGAGCAGTACTTC.

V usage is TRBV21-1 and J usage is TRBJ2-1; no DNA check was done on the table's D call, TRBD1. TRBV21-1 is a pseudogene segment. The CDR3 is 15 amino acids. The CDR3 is CASRKPGAVGNEQFF. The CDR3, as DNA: TGTGCCAGCAGGAAACCAGGGGCAGTAGGCAATGAGCAGTTCTTC.

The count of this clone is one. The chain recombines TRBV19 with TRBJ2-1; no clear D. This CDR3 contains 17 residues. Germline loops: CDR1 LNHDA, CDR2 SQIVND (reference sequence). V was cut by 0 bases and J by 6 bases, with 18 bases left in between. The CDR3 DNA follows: TGTGCCAGTAGTATAGAGAGTAGTTTCTATTCTGGCAATGAGCAGTTCTTC. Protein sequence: CASSIESSFYSGNEQFF.

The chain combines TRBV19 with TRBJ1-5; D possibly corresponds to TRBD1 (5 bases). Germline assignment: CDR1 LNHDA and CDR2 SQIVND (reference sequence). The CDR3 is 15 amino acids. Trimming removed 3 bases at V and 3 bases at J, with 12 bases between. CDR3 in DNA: TGTGCCAGTAGTATGGGCAGGGCCACCAATCAGCCCCAGCATTTT. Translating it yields CASSMGRATNQPQHF.

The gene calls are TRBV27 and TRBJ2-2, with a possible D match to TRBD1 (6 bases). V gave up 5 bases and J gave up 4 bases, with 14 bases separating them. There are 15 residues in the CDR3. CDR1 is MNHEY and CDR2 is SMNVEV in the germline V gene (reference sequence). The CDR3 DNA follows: TGTGCCAGCAGTCGACAGGTTACGACCACCGGGGAGCTGTTTTTT. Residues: CASSRQVTTTGELFF.

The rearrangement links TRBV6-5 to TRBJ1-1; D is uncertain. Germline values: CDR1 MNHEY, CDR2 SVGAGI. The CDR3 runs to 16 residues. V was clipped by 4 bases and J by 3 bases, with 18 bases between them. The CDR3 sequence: CASSSSHSRVYTEAFF. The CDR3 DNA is TGTGCCAGCAGTTCCTCCCATTCTCGGGTCTACACTGAAGCTTTCTTT.

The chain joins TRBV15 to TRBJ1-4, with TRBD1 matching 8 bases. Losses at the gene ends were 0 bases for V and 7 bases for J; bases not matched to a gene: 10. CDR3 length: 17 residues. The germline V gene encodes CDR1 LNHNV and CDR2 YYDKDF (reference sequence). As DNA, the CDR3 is TGTGCCACCAGCAGAGAGGCCGCAGGGGGCAATGGTGAAAAACTGTTTTTT. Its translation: CATSREAAGGNGEKLFF.

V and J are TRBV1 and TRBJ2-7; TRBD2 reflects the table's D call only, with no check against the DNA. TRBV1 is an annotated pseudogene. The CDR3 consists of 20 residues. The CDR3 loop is CTSSQDVEVEEGERDFEQYF. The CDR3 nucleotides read TGCACCAGCAGCCAAGATGTTGAGGTGGAAGAGGGGGAGCGGGATTTCGAGCAGTACTTC.

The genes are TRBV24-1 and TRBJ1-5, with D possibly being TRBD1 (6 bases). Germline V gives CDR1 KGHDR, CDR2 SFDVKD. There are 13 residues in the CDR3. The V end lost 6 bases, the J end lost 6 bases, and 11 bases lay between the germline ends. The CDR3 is CATSSGVGQPQHF. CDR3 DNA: TGTGCCACCAGTTCAGGGGTGGGTCAGCCCCAGCATTTT.

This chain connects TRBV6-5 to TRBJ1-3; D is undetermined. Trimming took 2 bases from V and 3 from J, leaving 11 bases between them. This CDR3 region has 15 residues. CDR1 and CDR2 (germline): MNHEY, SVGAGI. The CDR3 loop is CASSYMMTDGNTIYF. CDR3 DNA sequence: TGTGCCAGCAGTTACATGATGACTGATGGAAACACCATATATTTT.

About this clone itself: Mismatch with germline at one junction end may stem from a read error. CDR3: CASNLRGGRIQETQYF. DNA of the CDR3: TGCGCCAGCAACTTGAGGGGCGGGAGGATCCAAGAGACCCAGTACTTC. The V gene is TRBV5-1, the J gene TRBJ2-5, with 8 bases identical to TRBD2. Germline V CDR1 and CDR2: SGHRS, YFSETQ. The CDR3 runs 16 residues. Variable domain in full (rest from reference TRBV5-1 and TRBJ2-5): KAGVTQTPRYLIKTRGQQVTLSCSPISGHRSVSWYQQTPGQGLQFLFEYFSETQRNKGNFPGRFSGRQFSNSRSEMNVSTLELGDSALYLCASNLRGGRIQETQYFGPGTRLLVL.

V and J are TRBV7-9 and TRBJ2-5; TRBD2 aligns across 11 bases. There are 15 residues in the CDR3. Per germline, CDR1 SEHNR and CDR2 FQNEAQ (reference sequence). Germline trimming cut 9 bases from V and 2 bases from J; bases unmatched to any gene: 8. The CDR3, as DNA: TGTGCCAGTAATAGCGGGAGGGCATTTCAAGAGACCCAGTACTTC. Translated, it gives CASNSGRAFQETQYF. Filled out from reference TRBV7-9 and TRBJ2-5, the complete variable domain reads DTGVSQNPRHKITKRGQNVTFRCDPISEHNRLYWYRQTLGQGPEFLTYFQNEAQLEKSRLLSDRFSAERPKGSFSTLEIQRTEQGDSAMYLCASNSGRAFQETQYFGPGTRLLVL.

CDR3 region: CASTGSVQETQYF. The DNA for the CDR3 is TGTGCCAGTACAGGTTCAGTGCAAGAGACCCAGTACTTC. The chain recombines TRBV19 with TRBJ2-5; D gene ambiguous. Germline CDR1 reads LNHDA; CDR2 reads SQIVND (reference sequence). Between the trimmed V and J ends, which lost 7 bases and 2 bases, there was a span of 11 bases. This CDR3 spans 13 amino acids.

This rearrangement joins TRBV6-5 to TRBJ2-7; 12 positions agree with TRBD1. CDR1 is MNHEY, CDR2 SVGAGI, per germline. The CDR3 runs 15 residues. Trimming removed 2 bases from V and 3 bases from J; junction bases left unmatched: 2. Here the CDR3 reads CASSYGTGGVYEQYF. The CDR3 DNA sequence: TGTGCCAGCAGTTACGGGACAGGGGGCGTCTACGAGCAGTACTTC.

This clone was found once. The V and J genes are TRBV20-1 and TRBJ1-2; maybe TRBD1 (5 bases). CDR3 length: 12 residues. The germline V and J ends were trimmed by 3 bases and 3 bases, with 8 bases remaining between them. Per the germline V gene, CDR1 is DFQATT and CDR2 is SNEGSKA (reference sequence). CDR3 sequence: CSASMTDYGYTF. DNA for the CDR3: TGCAGTGCTAGTATGACAGACTATGGCTACACCTTC.

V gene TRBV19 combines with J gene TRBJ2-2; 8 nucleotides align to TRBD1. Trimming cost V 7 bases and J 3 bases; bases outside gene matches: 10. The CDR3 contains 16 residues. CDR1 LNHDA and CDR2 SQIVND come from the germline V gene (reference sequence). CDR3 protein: CASIPQGVLDTGELFF. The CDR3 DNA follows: TGTGCCAGTATTCCACAGGGGGTTCTGGACACCGGGGAGCTGTTTTTT.

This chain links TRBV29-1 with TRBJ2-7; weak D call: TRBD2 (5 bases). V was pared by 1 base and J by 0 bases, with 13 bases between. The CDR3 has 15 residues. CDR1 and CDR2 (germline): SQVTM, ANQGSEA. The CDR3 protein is CSVEAGSFRSYEQYF. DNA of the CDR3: TGCAGCGTTGAAGCGGGAAGTTTTCGCTCCTACGAGCAGTACTTC.